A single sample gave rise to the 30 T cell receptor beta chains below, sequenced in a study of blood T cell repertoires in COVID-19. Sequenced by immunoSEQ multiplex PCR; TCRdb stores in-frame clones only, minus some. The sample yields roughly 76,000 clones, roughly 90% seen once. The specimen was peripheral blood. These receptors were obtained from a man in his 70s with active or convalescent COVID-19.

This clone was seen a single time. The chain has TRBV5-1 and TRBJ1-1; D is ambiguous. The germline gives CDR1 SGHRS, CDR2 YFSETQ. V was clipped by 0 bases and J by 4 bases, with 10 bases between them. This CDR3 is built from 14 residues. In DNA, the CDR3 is TGCGCCAGCAGCTTGGGCAGCGCGAGCACTGAAGCTTTCTTT. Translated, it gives CASSLGSASTEAFF.

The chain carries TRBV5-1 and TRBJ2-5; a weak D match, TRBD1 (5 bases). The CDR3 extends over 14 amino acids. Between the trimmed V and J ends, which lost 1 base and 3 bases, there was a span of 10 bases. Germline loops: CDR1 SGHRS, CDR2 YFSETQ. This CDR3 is CASSLSGQEETQYF. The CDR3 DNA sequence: TGCGCCAGCAGCTTGTCAGGGCAGGAAGAGACCCAGTACTTC.

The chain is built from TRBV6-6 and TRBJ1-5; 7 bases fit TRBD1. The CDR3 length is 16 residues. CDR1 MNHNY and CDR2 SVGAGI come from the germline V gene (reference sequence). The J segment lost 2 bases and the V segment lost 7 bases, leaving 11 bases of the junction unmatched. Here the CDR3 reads CASTYRGVSGNQPQHF. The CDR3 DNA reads TGTGCCAGCACCTACAGGGGAGTGAGCGGCAATCAGCCCCAGCATTTT.

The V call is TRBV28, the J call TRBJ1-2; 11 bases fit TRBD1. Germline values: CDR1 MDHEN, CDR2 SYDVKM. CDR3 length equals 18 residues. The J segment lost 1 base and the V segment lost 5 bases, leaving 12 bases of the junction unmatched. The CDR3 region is CASSGGQGASSLNYGYTF. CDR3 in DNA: TGTGCCAGCAGTGGAGGACAGGGGGCGTCCTCTCTTAACTATGGCTACACCTTC.

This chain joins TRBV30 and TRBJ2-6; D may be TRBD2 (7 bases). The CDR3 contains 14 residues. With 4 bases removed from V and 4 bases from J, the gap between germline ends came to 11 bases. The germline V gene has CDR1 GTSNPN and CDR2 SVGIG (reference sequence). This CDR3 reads CAWNRGAGANVLTF. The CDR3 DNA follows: TGTGCCTGGAATCGGGGGGCCGGGGCCAACGTCCTGACTTTC.

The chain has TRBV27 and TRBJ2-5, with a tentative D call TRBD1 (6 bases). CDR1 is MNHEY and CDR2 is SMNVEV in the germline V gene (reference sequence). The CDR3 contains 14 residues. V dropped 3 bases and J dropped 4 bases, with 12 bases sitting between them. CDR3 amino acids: CASSFGAGVETQYF. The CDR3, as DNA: TGTGCCAGCAGTTTTGGGGCAGGGGTAGAGACCCAGTACTTC.

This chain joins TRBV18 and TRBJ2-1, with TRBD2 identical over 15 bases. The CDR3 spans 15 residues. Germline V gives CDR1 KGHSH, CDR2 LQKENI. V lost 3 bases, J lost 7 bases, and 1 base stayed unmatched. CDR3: CASSPGTSGRNEQFF. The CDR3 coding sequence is TGTGCCAGCTCACCCGGGACTAGCGGGAGGAATGAGCAGTTCTTC.

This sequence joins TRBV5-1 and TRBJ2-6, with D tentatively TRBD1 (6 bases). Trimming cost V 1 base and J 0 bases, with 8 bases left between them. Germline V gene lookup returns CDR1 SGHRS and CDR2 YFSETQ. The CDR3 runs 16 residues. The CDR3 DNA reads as TGCGCCAGCAGCTTGCAGGGGCTCTCTGGGGCCAACGTCCTGACTTTC. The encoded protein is CASSLQGLSGANVLTF. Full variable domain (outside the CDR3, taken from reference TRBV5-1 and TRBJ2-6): KAGVTQTPRYLIKTRGQQVTLSCSPISGHRSVSWYQQTPGQGLQFLFEYFSETQRNKGNFPGRFSGRQFSNSRSEMNVSTLELGDSALYLCASSLQGLSGANVLTFGAGSRLTVL.

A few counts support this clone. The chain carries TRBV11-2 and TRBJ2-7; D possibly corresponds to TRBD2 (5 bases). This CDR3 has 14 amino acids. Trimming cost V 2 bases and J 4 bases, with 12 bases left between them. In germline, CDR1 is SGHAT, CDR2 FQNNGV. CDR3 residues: CASSLIEGSYEQYF. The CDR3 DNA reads TGTGCCAGCAGCTTAATTGAGGGTTCGTACGAGCAGTACTTC.

Written as DNA, the CDR3 is TGTGCCCTTCGAAGGAGGGGGCGGAGGAGAACTGAAGCTTTCTTT. This sequence encodes CALRRRGRRRTEAFF. The chain uses TRBV30 and TRBJ1-1, with TRBD1 identical over 7 bases. CDR3 length: 15 amino acids. Per germline, CDR1 GTSNPN and CDR2 SVGIG (reference sequence). V dropped 8 bases and J dropped 5; count of bases not matched to a gene: 17.

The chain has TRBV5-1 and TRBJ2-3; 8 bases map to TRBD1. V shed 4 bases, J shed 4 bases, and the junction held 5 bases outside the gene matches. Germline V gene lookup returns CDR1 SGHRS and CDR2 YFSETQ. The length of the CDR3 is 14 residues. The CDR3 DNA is TGCGCCAGCAGCAAGGACAGGGCCCCAGATACGCAGTATTTT. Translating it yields CASSKDRAPDTQYF.

The CDR3 reads CSVGTGSYEQYF. The DNA of the CDR3 is TGCAGCGTAGGGACAGGGTCCTACGAGCAGTACTTC. The rearrangement joins TRBV29-1 to TRBJ2-7; 9 nucleotides line up with TRBD1. The length of the CDR3 is 12 residues. The germline CDR1 and CDR2 sequences are SQVTM and ANQGSEA. Trimming cost V 6 bases and J 1 base; bases outside gene matches: 1.

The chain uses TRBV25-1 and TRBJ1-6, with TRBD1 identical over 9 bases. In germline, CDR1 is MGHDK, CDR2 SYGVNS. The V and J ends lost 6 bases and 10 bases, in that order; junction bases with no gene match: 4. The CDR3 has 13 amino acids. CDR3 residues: CASRGQGYSPLHF. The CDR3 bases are TGTGCCAGCAGGGGACAGGGATACTCACCCCTCCACTTT.

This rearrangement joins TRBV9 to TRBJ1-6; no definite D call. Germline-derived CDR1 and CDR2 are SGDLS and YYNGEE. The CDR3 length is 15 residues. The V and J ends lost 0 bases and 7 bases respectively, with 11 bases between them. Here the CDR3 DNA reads TGTGCCAGCAGCGTAGGCGGCAGAGAAAATTCACCCCTCCACTTT. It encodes CASSVGGRENSPLHF.

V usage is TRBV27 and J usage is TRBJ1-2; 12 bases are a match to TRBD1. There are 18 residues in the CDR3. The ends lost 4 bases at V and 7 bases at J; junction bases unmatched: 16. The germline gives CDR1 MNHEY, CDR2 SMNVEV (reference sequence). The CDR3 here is CASSYKSPGQGAGGGYTF. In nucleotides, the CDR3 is TGTGCCAGCAGTTATAAATCCCCGGGACAGGGGGCAGGAGGTGGCTACACCTTC.

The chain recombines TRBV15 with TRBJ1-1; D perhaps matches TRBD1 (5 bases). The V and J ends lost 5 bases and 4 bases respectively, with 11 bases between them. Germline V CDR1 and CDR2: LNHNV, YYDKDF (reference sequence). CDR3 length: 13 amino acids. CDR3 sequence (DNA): TGTGCCACCAGCCTCCGGGGGGGCACTGAAGCTTTCTTT. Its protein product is CATSLRGGTEAFF.

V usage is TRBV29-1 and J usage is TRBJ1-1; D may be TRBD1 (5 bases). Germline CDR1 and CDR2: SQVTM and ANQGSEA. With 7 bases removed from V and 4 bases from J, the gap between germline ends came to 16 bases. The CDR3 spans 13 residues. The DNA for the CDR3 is TGCAGCGCGGACTACCTTAGGGGCACTGAAGCTTTCTTT. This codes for CSADYLRGTEAFF.

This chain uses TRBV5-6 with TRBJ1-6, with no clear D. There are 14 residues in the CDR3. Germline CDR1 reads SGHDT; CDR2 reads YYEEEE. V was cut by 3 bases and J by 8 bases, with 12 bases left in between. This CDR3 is CASSYERGDSPLHF. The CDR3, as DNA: TGTGCCAGCAGCTACGAGCGGGGTGATTCACCCCTCCACTTT.

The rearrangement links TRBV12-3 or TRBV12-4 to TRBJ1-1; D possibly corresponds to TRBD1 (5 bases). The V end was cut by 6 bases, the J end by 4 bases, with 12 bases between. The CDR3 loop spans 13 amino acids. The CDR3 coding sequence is TGTGCCAGCAGGAGACTGGGGGGCACTGAAGCTTTCTTT. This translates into CASRRLGGTEAFF.

CDR3 DNA: TGTGCCTGGAGCTCCGGGGTGGATGGGTCTGGCTACACCTTC. Translated: CAWSSGVDGSGYTF. The V call is TRBV30, the J call TRBJ1-2, with D unclear. The CDR3 runs 14 residues. Germline CDR1 reads GTSNPN; CDR2 reads SVGIG (reference sequence). V was trimmed by 3 bases and J by 7 bases, leaving 18 bases between them. The variable domain in full, completed from reference TRBV30 and TRBJ1-2, reads SQTIHQWPATLVQPVGSPLSLECTVEGTSNPNLYWYRQAAGRGLQLLFYSVGIGQISSEVPQNLSASRPQDRQFILSSKKLLLSDSGFYLCAWSSGVDGSGYTFGSGTRLTVV.

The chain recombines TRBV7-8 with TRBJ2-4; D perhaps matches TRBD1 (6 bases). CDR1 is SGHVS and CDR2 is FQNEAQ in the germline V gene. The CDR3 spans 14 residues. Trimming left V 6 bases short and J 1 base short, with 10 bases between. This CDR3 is CASSRRGAKNIQYF. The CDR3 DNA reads TGTGCCAGCAGTCGCAGGGGTGCCAAAAACATTCAGTACTTC.

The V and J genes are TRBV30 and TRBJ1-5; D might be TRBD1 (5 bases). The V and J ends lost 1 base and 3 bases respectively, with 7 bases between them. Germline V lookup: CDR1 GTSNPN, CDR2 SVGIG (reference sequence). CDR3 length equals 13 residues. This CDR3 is CAWSGGLNQPQHF. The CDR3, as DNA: TGTGCCTGGAGTGGGGGCCTCAATCAGCCCCAGCATTTT. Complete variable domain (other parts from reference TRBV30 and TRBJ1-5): SQTIHQWPATLVQPVGSPLSLECTVEGTSNPNLYWYRQAAGRGLQLLFYSVGIGQISSEVPQNLSASRPQDRQFILSSKKLLLSDSGFYLCAWSGGLNQPQHFGDGTRLSIL.

The DNA for the CDR3 is TGTGCCAGTAGAACGGGGACAGGGGACACCGGGGAGCTGTTTTTT. Its translation is CASRTGTGDTGELFF. This chain links TRBV19 with TRBJ2-2, with 10 bases fitting TRBD1. CDR3 length: 15 residues. Germline CDR1 is LNHDA and CDR2 is SQIVND (reference sequence). The ends lost 6 bases at V and 3 bases at J; junction bases unmatched: 4. The variable domain in full, completed from reference TRBV19 and TRBJ2-2, reads DGGITQSPKYLFRKEGQNVTLSCEQNLNHDAMYWYRQDPGQGLRLIYYSQIVNDFQKGDIAEGYSVSREKKESFPLTVTSAQKNPTAFYLCASRTGTGDTGELFFGEGSRLTVL.

In DNA form, the CDR3 reads TGTGCCAGCAGCCAAGGGACAGGGGCGAGCTCCTACAATGAGCAGTTCTTC. This sequence encodes CASSQGTGASSYNEQFF. This chain links TRBV4-2 with TRBJ2-1; 9 nucleotides line up with TRBD1. There are 17 residues in the CDR3. Trimming took 1 base from V and 0 from J; bases not matched to a gene: 4. Looked up from germline, CDR1 is LGHNA and CDR2 is YNFKEQ.

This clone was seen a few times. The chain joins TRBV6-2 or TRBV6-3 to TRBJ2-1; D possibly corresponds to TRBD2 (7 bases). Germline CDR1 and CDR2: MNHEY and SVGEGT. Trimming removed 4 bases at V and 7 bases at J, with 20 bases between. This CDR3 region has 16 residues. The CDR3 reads CASSSPSGGGRNEQFF. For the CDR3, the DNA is TGTGCCAGCAGTTCCCCTAGCGGAGGGGGAAGGAATGAGCAGTTCTTC.

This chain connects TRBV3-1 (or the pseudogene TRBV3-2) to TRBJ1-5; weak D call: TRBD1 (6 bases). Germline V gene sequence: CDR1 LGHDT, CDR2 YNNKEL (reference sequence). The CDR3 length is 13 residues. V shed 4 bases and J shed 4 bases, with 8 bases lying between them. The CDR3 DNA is TGTGCCAGCAGCCCAGACAGGAATCAGCCCCAGCATTTT. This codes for CASSPDRNQPQHF.

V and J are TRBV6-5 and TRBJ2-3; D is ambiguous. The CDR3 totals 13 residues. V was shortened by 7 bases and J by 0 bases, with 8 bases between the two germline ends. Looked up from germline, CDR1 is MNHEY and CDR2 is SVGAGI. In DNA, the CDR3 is TGTGCCAGCACGAGACTGAGCACAGATACGCAGTATTTT. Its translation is CASTRLSTDTQYF.

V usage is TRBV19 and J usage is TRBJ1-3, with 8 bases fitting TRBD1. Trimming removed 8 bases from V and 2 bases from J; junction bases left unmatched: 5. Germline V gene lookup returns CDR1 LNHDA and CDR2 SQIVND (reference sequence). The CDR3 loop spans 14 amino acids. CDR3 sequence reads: CASRQGNAGNTIYF. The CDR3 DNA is TGTGCCAGTCGACAGGGGAATGCTGGAAACACCATATATTTT.

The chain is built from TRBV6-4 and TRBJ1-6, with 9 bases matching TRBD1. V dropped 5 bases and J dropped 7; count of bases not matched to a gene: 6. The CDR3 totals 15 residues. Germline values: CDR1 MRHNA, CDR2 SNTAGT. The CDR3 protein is CASSLWTGENSPLHF. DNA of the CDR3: TGTGCCAGCAGTCTATGGACAGGGGAAAATTCACCCCTCCACTTT.

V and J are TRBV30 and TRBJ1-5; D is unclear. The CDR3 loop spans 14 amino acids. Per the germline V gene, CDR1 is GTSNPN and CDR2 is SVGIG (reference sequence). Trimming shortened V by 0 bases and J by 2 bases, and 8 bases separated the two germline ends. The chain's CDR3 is CAWSVGPGNQPQHF. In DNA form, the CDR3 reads TGTGCCTGGAGTGTTGGGCCGGGCAATCAGCCCCAGCATTTT.